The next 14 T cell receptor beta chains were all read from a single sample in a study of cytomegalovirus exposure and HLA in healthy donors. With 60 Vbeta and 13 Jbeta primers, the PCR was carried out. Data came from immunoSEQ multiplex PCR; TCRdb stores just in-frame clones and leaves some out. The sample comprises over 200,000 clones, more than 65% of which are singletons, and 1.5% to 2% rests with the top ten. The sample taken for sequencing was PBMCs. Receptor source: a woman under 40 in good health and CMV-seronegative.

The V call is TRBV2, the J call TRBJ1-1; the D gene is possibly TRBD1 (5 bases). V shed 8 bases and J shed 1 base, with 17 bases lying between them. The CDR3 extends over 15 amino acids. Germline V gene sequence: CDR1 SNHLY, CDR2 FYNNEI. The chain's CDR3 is CASQGGGNENTEAFF. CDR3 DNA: TGTGCCAGCCAAGGTGGGGGGAATGAGAACACTGAAGCTTTCTTT.

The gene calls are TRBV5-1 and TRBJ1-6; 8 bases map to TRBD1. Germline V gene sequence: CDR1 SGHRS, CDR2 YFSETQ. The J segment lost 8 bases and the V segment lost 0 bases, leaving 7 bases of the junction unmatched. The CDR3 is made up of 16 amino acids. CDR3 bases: TGCGCCAGCAGCTTGGAGGTTGGGACAGGTGATTCACCCCTCCACTTT. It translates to CASSLEVGTGDSPLHF.

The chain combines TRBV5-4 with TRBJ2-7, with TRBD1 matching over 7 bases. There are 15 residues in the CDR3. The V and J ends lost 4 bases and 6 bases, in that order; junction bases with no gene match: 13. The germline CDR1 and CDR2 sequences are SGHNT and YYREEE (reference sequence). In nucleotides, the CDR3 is TGTGCCAGCAGCCCCCCCCAGACAGGGCGGTCCGAGCAGTACTTC. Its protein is CASSPPQTGRSEQYF.

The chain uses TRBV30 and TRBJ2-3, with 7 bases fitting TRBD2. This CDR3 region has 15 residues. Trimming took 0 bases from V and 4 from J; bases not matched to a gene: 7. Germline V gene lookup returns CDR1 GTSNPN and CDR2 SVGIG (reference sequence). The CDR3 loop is CAWSVLAGVADTQYF. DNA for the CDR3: TGTGCCTGGAGTGTACTGGCGGGAGTGGCAGATACGCAGTATTTT.

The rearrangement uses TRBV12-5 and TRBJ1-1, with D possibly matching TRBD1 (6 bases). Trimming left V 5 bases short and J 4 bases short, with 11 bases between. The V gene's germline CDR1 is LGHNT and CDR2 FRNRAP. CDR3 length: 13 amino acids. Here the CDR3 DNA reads TGTGCTAGTGGTCTGGACAGCTTCACTGAAGCTTTCTTT. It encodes CASGLDSFTEAFF.

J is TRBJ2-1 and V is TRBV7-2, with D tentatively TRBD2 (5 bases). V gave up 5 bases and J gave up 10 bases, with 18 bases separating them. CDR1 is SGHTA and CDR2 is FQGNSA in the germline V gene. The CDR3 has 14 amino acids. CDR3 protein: CASSLGISGPEQFF. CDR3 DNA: TGTGCCAGCAGCCTCGGGATCTCAGGTCCGGAGCAGTTCTTC. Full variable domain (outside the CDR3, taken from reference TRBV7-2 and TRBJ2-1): GAGVSQSPSNKVTEKGKDVELRCDPISGHTALYWYRQSLGQGLEFLIYFQGNSAPDKSGLPSDRFSAERTGGSVSTLTIQRTQQEDSAVYLCASSLGISGPEQFFGPGTRLTVL.

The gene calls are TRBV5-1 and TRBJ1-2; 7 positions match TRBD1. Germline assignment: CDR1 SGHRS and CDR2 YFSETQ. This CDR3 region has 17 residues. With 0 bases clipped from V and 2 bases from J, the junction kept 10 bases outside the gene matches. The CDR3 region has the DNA TGCGCCAGCAGCTTGGGTGGAGGGGGCGTGTTGAACTATGGCTACACCTTC. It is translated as CASSLGGGGVLNYGYTF.

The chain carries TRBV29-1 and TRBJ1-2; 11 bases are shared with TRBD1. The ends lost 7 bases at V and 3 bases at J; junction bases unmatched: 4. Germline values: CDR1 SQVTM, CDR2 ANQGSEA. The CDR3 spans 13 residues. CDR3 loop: CSGGQGADYGYTF. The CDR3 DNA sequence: TGCAGCGGAGGACAGGGGGCGGACTATGGCTACACCTTC.

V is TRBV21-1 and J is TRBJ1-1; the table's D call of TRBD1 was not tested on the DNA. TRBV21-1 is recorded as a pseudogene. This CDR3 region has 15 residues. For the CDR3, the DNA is TGTGCCAGCAGCATTCGGGCAGGGACAGACACTGAAGCTTTCTTT. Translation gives CASSIRAGTDTEAFF.

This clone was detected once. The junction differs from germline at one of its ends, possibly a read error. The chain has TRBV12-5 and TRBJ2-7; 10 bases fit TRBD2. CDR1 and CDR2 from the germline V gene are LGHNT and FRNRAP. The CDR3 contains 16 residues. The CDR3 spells CASGLVLSSGSPVRDF. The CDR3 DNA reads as TGTGCTAGTGGTTTGGTACTTTCTAGCGGGAGCCCCGTGAGGGACTTC.

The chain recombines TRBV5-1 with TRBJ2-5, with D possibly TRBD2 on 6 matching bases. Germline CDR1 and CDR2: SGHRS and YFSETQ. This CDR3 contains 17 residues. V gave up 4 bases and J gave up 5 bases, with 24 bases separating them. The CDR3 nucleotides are TGCGCCAGCAGCGCGGGGACCTCCTGGGGGATGGGGGAGACCCAGTACTTC. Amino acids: CASSAGTSWGMGETQYF.

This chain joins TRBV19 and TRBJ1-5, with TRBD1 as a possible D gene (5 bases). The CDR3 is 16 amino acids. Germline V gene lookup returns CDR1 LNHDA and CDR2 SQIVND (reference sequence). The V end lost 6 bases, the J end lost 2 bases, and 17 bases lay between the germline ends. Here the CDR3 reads CASSTKGLRGNQPQHF. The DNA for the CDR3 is TGTGCCAGTAGCACGAAGGGGCTAAGGGGCAATCAGCCCCAGCATTTT.

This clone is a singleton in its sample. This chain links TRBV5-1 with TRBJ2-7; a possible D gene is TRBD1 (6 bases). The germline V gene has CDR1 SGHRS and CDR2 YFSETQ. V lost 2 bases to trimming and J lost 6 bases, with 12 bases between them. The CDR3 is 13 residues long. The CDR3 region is CASSFRQDLEQYF. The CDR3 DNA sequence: TGCGCCAGCAGCTTCAGACAGGACCTCGAGCAGTACTTC.

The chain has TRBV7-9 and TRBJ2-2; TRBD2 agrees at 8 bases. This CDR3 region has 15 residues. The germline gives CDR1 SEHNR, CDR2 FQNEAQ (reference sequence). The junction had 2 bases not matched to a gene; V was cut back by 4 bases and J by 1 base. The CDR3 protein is CASSSSGRNTGELFF. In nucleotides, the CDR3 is TGTGCCAGCAGCTCCAGCGGGAGGAACACCGGGGAGCTGTTTTTT. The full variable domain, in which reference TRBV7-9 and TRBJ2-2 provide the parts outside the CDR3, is DTGVSQNPRHKITKRGQNVTFRCDPISEHNRLYWYRQTLGQGPEFLTYFQNEAQLEKSRLLSDRFSAERPKGSFSTLEIQRTEQGDSAMYLCASSSSGRNTGELFFGEGSRLTVL.